The 17 T cell receptor beta chains reported below all come from one sample, sequenced in a study of a mutant IDH1 vaccine in newly diagnosed glioma. Their antigens are not known. The time point denotes: week 23, last vaccination. The study gave 300 ug of mutant IDH1 20-mer peptide per vaccine dose, with topical imiquimod. The assay was immunoSEQ multiplex PCR, and TCRdb's table has in-frame clones only and misses some. Of 35,000 to 50,000 clones in the sample, roughly 84% were seen once. This sample comprised PBMCs, obtained from a glioma patient whose treatment included an IDH1 peptide vaccine. These receptors were taken from a woman younger than 35 with glioma. Some clones in this sample may be carry-over from other donors' samples.

This clone was observed a handful of times. This chain uses TRBV25-1 with TRBJ1-1; D unclear. CDR1 MGHDK and CDR2 SYGVNS come from the germline V gene. This CDR3 region has 13 residues. V lost 2 bases and J lost 1, with 5 bases in between. For the CDR3, the DNA is TGTGCCAGCAGTGAACCAGGGAACACTGAAGCTTTCTTT. It yields the protein CASSEPGNTEAFF.

This clone was observed once. The chain couples TRBV7-2 to TRBJ2-5; the match to TRBD1 covers 9 bases. Germline V gives CDR1 SGHTA, CDR2 FQGNSA. The CDR3 is 14 residues long. V trimming: 9 bases; J trimming: 5 bases; junction bases outside the gene matches: 10. Here the CDR3 DNA reads TGTGCCAGTATTCCCGGGACAGGGCTGGAGACCCAGTACTTC. Protein: CASIPGTGLETQYF.

This chain joins TRBV7-2 and TRBJ2-5; TRBD1 agrees at 9 bases. In germline, CDR1 is SGHTA, CDR2 FQGNSA. This CDR3 is built from 15 residues. The V and J ends lost 5 bases and 2 bases, in that order; junction bases with no gene match: 6. The CDR3 DNA reads TGTGCCAGCAGCCCCCCCGGGACAGGGCAAGAGACCCAGTACTTC. Protein sequence: CASSPPGTGQETQYF.

V and J are TRBV6-6 and TRBJ1-2, with TRBD1 matching over 7 bases. Germline lookup yields CDR1 MNHNY and CDR2 SVGAGI (reference sequence). The junction had 3 bases not matched to a gene; V was cut back by 4 bases and J by 4 bases. The CDR3 totals 13 residues. The CDR3 DNA reads TGTGCCAGCAGTTCAACAGGGGTCTATGGCTACACCTTC. This gives the protein CASSSTGVYGYTF.

The chain recombines TRBV20-1 with TRBJ1-3, with TRBD1 matching over 11 bases. Germline V lookup: CDR1 DFQATT, CDR2 SNEGSKA (reference sequence). This CDR3 is built from 11 residues. V trimming: 1 base; J trimming: 15 bases; junction bases outside the gene matches: 2. The CDR3 DNA is TGCAGTGCTAGAGGGGGACAGGGGGAATATTTT. Its protein product is CSARGGQGEYF.

The chain carries TRBV5-4 and TRBJ2-2; 7 bases line up with TRBD1. CDR1 and CDR2 from the germline V gene are SGHNT and YYREEE (reference sequence). CDR3 length: 15 residues. V lost 3 bases and J lost 1; bases outside the gene matches: 3. The CDR3 loop is CASSSGQWNTGELFF. For the CDR3, the DNA is TGTGCCAGCAGCTCGGGACAGTGGAACACCGGGGAGCTGTTTTTT. The full variable domain, with the rest looked up from reference TRBV5-4 and TRBJ2-2, is ETGVTQSPTHLIKTRGQQVTLRCSSQSGHNTVSWYQQALGQGPQFIFQYYREEENGRGNFPPRFSGLQFPNYSSELNVNALELDDSALYLCASSSGQWNTGELFFGEGSRLTVL.

The chain is built from TRBV6-5 and TRBJ2-7; TRBD2 is a possible D gene (6 bases). Looked up from germline, CDR1 is MNHEY and CDR2 is SVGAGI. With 0 bases removed from V and 2 bases from J, the gap between germline ends came to 14 bases. The CDR3 covers 16 residues. The CDR3 sequence: CASSYSVGGAAYEQYF. The CDR3 coding sequence is TGTGCCAGCAGTTACTCGGTCGGGGGTGCGGCCTACGAGCAGTACTTC.

The chain has TRBV5-8 and TRBJ1-1, with no clear D. The CDR3 has 14 residues. V lost 1 base to trimming and J lost 8 bases, with 15 bases between them. Germline values: CDR1 SGHTS, CDR2 YDEGEE. The DNA for the CDR3 is TGTGCCAGCAGCTTGATCGCCCACCGGGGAGAAGCTTTCTTT. As protein: CASSLIAHRGEAFF.

This clone was counted between two and nine times. J is TRBJ2-7 and V is TRBV6-5, with D unresolved. The CDR3 loop spans 15 amino acids. Germline CDR1 is MNHEY and CDR2 is SVGAGI. Trimming removed 0 bases from V and 2 bases from J, with 11 bases in between. The DNA for the CDR3 is TGTGCCAGCAGTTACTCGAATGGGCAGGCCTACGAGCAGTACTTC. Translating it yields CASSYSNGQAYEQYF.

This chain links TRBV5-1 with TRBJ1-1; D possibly corresponds to TRBD1 (6 bases). From germline, CDR1 is SGHRS and CDR2 YFSETQ. With 2 bases removed from V and 1 base from J, the gap between germline ends came to 9 bases. The CDR3 is 14 amino acids. CDR3 loop: CASSFTGTNTEAFF. In nucleotides, the CDR3 is TGCGCCAGCAGCTTCACAGGGACGAACACTGAAGCTTTCTTT.

The chain recombines TRBV2 with TRBJ2-5, with D possibly being TRBD1 or TRBD2 (5 bases each). Trimming removed 7 bases from V and 5 bases from J, with 17 bases in between. The CDR3 extends over 14 amino acids. Germline V gene lookup returns CDR1 SNHLY and CDR2 FYNNEI. CDR3 nucleotides: TGTGCCAGCACCGGGGACCACTTCGGCGAGACCCAGTACTTC. This codes for CASTGDHFGETQYF.

The rearrangement uses TRBV4-1 and TRBJ1-2; TRBD1 aligns across 12 bases. The germline V gene encodes CDR1 MGHRA and CDR2 YSYEKL. This CDR3 contains 16 residues. Trimming took 4 bases from V and 3 from J; bases not matched to a gene: 6. The chain's CDR3 is CASSPRDRGRDYGYTF. The CDR3 DNA follows: TGCGCCAGCAGCCCCCGGGACAGGGGGCGCGACTATGGCTACACCTTC.

The chain has TRBV7-9 and TRBJ1-4, with unresolved D. Trimming removed 0 bases from V and 8 bases from J, with 13 bases in between. The length of the CDR3 is 15 residues. The germline CDR1 and CDR2 sequences are SEHNR and FQNEAQ (reference sequence). CDR3 nucleotides: TGTGCCAGCAGCTTAGCGGGAGCCAGTTTAGAAAAACTGTTTTTT. It encodes CASSLAGASLEKLFF.

The CDR3 DNA is TGCAGCGTAGCCAGACAGGGTAGCGAGCAGTACTTC. This translates into CSVARQGSEQYF. This sequence joins TRBV29-1 and TRBJ2-7, with 7 bases identical to TRBD1. The ends lost 6 bases at V and 6 bases at J; junction bases unmatched: 8. The CDR3 totals 12 residues. Per germline, CDR1 SQVTM and CDR2 ANQGSEA.

The chain carries TRBV30 and TRBJ2-1; D ambiguous. Germline V gene data show CDR1 as GTSNPN and CDR2 as SVGIG (reference sequence). The CDR3 has 14 residues. V gave up 2 bases and J gave up 10 bases, with 18 bases separating them. DNA for the CDR3: TGTGCCTGGAGTAGTTTCGAGGACCCACAGGAGCAGTTCTTC. Translated: CAWSSFEDPQEQFF.

The J gene is TRBJ2-1, the V gene TRBV7-2, with D possibly being TRBD2 (5 bases). CDR3 length: 13 residues. Trimming left V 1 base short and J 9 bases short, with 10 bases between. Germline-derived CDR1 and CDR2 are SGHTA and FQGNSA. The CDR3 loop is CASSLGTVLEQFF. CDR3 DNA sequence: TGTGCCAGCAGCTTAGGGACTGTGCTTGAGCAGTTCTTC.

This chain connects TRBV7-2 to TRBJ2-3; 7 nucleotides align to TRBD2. V was pared by 1 base and J by 3 bases, with 7 bases of the junction left unmatched. The CDR3 is 16 residues long. From germline, CDR1 is SGHTA and CDR2 FQGNSA. The CDR3 region has the DNA TGTGCCAGCAGCTTAGGGAAGGGAGGGAGGACAGATACGCAGTATTTT. This gives the protein CASSLGKGGRTDTQYF.